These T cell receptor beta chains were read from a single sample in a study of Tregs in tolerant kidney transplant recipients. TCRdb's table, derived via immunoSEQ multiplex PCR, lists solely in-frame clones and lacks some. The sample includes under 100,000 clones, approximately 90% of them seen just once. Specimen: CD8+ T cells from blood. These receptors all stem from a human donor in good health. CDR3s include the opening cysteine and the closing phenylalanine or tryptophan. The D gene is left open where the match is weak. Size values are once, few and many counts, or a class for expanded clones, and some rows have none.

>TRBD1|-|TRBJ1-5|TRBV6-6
TGTGCCAGCACCGGACAGGGCGAGATGAGCAATCAGCCCCAGCATTTT
CASTGQGEMSNQPQHF
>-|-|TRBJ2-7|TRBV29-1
TGCAGCGTTGAAGAATCGAGAAAGGGTGTGGTCTACGAGCAGTACTTC
CSVEESRKGVVYEQYF
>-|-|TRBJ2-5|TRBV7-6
TGTGCCAGCAGCTTAGTGGGGGGCGGTGAGACCCAGTACTTC
CASSLVGGGETQYF
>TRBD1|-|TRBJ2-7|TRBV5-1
TGCGCCAGCAGCCAGGACAGGGAATACTACGAGCAGTACTTC
CASSQDREYYEQYF
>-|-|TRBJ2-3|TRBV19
TGTGCCAGTAGTATAGGACAGTTTAGCACAGATACGCAGTATTTT
CASSIGQFSTDTQYF
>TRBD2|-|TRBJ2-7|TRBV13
TGTGCCAGCAGCTTAGGCCTACAACTAGCGTTAACGGGTGGCTACGAGCAGTACTTC
CASSLGLQLALTGGYEQYF
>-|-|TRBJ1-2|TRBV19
TGTGCCAGTAGTATATGGGAGCCCTATGGCTACACCTTC
CASSIWEPYGYTF
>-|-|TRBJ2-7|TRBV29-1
TGCAGCGTTGAAGATGGAGACAGCTCCTACGAGCAGTACTTC
CSVEDGDSSYEQYF
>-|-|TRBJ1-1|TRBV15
TGTGCCACCAGCCTCCGGGGCCTGAGTACTGAAGCTTTCTTT
CATSLRGLSTEAFF
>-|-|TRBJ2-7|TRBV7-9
TGTGCCAGCAGCCATCCTGATAAAACCTACGAGCAGTACTTC
CASSHPDKTYEQYF
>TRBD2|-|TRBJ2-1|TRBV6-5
TGTGCCAGCAGTGCCGGACTAGCGGGGTACAATGAGCAGTTCTTC
CASSAGLAGYNEQFF
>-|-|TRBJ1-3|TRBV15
TGTGCCACCAGGGGGCCTGGAAACACCATATATTTT
CATRGPGNTIYF
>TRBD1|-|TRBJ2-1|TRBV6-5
TGTGCCAGCAGTTACACAGGGACAGGGGAGTTCTTC
CASSYTGTGEFF
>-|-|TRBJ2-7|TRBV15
TGTGCCACCAGCAGAGATACGGGGGTTTTTTCTTACGAGCAGTACTTC
CATSRDTGVFSYEQYF
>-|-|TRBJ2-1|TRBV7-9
TGTGCCAGCAGCTTAGCGCGGGACCCCAATGAGCAGTTCTTC
CASSLARDPNEQFF
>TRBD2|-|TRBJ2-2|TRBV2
TGTGCCAGCAGTGAAATTGCGGGGGGGTTTAACACCGGGGAGCTGTTTTTT
CASSEIAGGFNTGELFF
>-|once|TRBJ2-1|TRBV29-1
TGCAGCGTTGTGGGCGGAGCTTACAATGAGCAGTTCTTC
CSVVGGAYNEQFF
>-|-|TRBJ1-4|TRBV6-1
TGTGCCAGCAGTATGGTGCCCCATGAAAAACTGTTTTTT
CASSMVPHEKLFF
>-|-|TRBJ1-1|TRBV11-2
TGTGCCAGCAGCTTAGATGAGGGTGGGGGGACTGAAGCTTTCTTT
CASSLDEGGGTEAFF
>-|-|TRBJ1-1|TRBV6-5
TGTGCCAGCAGTTACAGGGGTACAGGTATGGAAGCTTTCTTT
CASSYRGTGMEAFF
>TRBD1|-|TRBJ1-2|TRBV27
TGTGCCAGCAGTTTAGCCGGGACAGCCTATGGCTACACCTTC
CASSLAGTAYGYTF
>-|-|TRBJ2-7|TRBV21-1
TGTGCCAGCAGCAAAAATTGCAGGATCTACGAGCAGTACTTC
CASSKNCRIYEQYF
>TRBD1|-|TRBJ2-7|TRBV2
TGTGCCAGCAGTGAGGGGACAGCCTACGAGCAGTACTTC
CASSEGTAYEQYF
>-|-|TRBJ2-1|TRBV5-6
TGTGCCAGCAGCTCCGATCTTAGCTCCTACAATGAGCAGTTCTTC
CASSSDLSSYNEQFF
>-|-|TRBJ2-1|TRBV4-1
TGCGCCAGCAGCCAAGGTAACAGCTACAATGAGCAGTTCTTC
CASSQGNSYNEQFF
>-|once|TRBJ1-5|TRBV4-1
TGCGCCAGCAGCCAAGAGTGGGGTAAAGGGGATCAGCCCCAGCATTTT
CASSQEWGKGDQPQHF
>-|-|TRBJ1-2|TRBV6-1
TGTGCCAGCAGTGGAACAGGGACTGGGGGCTACTATGGCTACACCTTC
CASSGTGTGGYYGYTF
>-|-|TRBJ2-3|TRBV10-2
TGCGCCAGCAGCGCAGGGGAAAGGTCAGATACGCAGTATTTT
CASSAGERSDTQYF
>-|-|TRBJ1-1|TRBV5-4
TGTGCCAGCAGCTTGACCCGGGACACTGAAGCTTTCTTT
CASSLTRDTEAFF
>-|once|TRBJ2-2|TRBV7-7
TGTGCTAGCATGGACCGGCCGAACACCGGGGAGCTGTTTTTT
CASMDRPNTGELFF
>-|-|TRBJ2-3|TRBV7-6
TGTGCCAGCAGCCTCCGGGGGCGGGCTAGCACAGATACGCAGTATTTT
CASSLRGRASTDTQYF
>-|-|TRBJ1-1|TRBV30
TGTGCCTGGAGTGGCGGGGCTGAAGCTTTCTTT
CAWSGGAEAFF